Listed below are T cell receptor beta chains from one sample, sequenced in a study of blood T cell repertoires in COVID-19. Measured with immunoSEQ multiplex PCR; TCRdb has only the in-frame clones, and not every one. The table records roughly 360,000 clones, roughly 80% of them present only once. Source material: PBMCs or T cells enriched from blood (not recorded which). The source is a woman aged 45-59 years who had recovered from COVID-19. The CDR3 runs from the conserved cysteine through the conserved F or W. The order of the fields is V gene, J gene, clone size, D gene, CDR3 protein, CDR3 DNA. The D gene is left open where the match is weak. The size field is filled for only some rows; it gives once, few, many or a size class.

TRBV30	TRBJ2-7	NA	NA	CASSGFEEQYF	TGTGCCTCCTCGGGTTTTGAGGAGCAGTACTTC
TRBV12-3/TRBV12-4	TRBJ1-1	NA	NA	CASSTNFMTEAFF	TGTGCCAGCAGTACTAATTTCATGACTGAAGCTTTCTTT
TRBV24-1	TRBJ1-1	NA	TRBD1	CATSDRDSSEAFF	TGTGCCACCAGTGATCGGGACAGTTCTGAAGCTTTCTTT
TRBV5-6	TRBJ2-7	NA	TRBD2	CASSSLADKTYEQYF	TGTGCCAGCAGCTCACTAGCGGACAAGACCTACGAGCAGTACTTC
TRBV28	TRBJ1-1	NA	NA	CASTLTKNTEAFF	TGTGCCAGCACTTTGACAAAGAACACTGAAGCTTTCTTT
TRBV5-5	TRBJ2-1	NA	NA	CASSPENRNNEQFF	TGTGCCAGCAGCCCCGAAAACAGAAACAATGAGCAGTTCTTC
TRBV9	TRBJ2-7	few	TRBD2	CASSVGGRAPYEQYF	TGTGCCAGCAGCGTTGGCGGGAGGGCCCCCTACGAGCAGTACTTC
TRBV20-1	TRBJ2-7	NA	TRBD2	CSASVGLAADEQYF	TGCAGTGCTAGTGTCGGACTAGCTGCTGACGAGCAGTACTTC
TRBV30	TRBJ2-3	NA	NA	CAWSPLGGDTQYF	TGTGCCTGGAGTCCCCTCGGGGGAGATACGCAGTATTTT
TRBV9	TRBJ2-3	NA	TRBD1	CASSHKTTGVRTDTQYF	TGTGCCAGCAGCCACAAAACAACAGGGGTAAGGACAGATACGCAGTATTTT
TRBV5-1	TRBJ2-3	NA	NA	CASSFLGSASTDTQYF	TGCGCCAGCAGCTTTCTGGGCTCAGCTAGCACAGATACGCAGTATTTT
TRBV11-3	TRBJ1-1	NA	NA	CASSPSGRNTEAFF	TGTGCCAGCAGCCCCAGCGGCAGGAACACTGAAGCTTTCTTT
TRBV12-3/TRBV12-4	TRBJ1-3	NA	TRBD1	CASDRAGNTIYF	TGTGCCAGCGACAGGGCTGGAAACACCATATATTTT
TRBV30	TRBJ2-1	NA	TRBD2	CAWRRDRGVYNEQFF	TGTGCCTGGAGGAGGGACCGGGGGGTATACAATGAGCAGTTCTTC
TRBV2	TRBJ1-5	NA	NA	CASSIDGNQPQHF	TGTGCCAGCAGTATCGACGGGAATCAGCCCCAGCATTTT
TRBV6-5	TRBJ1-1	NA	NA	CASRLLDKNTEAFF	TGTGCCAGCAGATTACTCGATAAGAACACTGAAGCTTTCTTT
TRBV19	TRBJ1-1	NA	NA	CASNTRSTEAFF	TGTGCCAGCAATACGAGGAGCACTGAAGCTTTCTTT
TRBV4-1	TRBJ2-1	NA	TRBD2	CASSQATSGGASYNEQFF	TGCGCCAGCAGCCAAGCGACTAGCGGGGGCGCCTCCTACAATGAGCAGTTCTTC
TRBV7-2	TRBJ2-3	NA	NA	CASSLSADTQYF	TGTGCCAGCAGCTTATCCGCAGATACGCAGTATTTT
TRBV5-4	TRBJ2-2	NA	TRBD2	CASSLAGRTGTGELFF	TGTGCCAGCAGCTTGGCCGGGAGGACCGGGACCGGGGAGCTGTTTTTT
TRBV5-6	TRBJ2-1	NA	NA	CASSFRRVGEQFF	TGTGCCAGCAGCTTCCGGAGGGTTGGTGAGCAGTTCTTC
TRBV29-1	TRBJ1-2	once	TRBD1	CSVEPQGAGGYTF	TGCAGCGTTGAACCCCAGGGGGCTGGAGGCTACACCTTC
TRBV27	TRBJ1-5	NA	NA	CASSLAPGFQPQHF	TGTGCCAGCAGTTTAGCCCCAGGGTTCCAGCCCCAGCATTTT
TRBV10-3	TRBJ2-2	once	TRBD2	CAISEGLAGVGTGELFF	TGTGCCATCAGTGAGGGACTAGCGGGAGTAGGTACCGGGGAGCTGTTTTTT
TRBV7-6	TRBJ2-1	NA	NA	CASSLAWRGRDNEQFF	TGTGCCAGCAGCTTAGCGTGGCGGGGTCGGGACAATGAGCAGTTCTTC
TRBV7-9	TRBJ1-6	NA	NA	CASSLAEGRSPLHF	TGTGCCAGCAGCTTAGCGGAGGGAAGATCACCCCTCCACTTT
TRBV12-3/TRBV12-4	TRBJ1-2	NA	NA	CASGRDTWEGYTF	TGTGCCAGCGGCCGGGACACATGGGAGGGCTACACCTTC
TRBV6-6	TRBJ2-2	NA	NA	CASRRQGSFGELFF	TGTGCCAGCAGGAGGCAGGGATCTTTCGGGGAGCTGTTTTTT
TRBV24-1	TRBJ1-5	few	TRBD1	CATSDSLDRGNQPQHF	TGTGCCACCAGTGATTCCCTTGACAGGGGCAATCAGCCCCAGCATTTT
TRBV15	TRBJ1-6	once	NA	CATAPTGSRNSPLHF	TGTGCCACCGCCCCTACAGGGTCTCGTAATTCACCCCTCCACTTT
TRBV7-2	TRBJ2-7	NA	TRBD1	CASRTTGTGVPYEQYF	TGTGCCAGCAGGACCACCGGGACAGGCGTCCCCTACGAGCAGTACTTC
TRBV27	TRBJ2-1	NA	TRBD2	CASSLLGGGGGSEQFF	TGTGCCAGCAGTTTACTCGGGGGGGGAGGGGGTAGTGAGCAGTTCTTC
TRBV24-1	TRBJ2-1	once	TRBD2	CATSDSIAGSYNEQFF	TGTGCCACCAGTGACTCTATAGCGGGATCTTACAATGAGCAGTTCTTC
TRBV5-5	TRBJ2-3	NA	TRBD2	CASSLYSGGTDTQYF	TGTGCCAGCAGCCTCTATAGCGGGGGCACAGATACGCAGTATTTT
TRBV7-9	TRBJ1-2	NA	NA	CASSPAGISGGYTF	TGTGCCAGCAGCCCGGCAGGGATTTCGGGTGGCTACACCTTC
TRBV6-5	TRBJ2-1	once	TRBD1	CASRRQGTYNEQFF	TGTGCCAGCAGGCGACAGGGTACCTACAATGAGCAGTTCTTC
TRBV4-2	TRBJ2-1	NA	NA	CASSRGVRNDMNEQFF	TGTGCCAGCAGCCGGGGGGTTAGGAACGATATGAATGAGCAGTTCTTC
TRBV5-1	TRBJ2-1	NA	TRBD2	CASRVGLAYYNEQFF	TGCGCCAGCAGGGTGGGACTAGCGTACTACAATGAGCAGTTCTTC
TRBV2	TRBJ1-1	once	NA	CASSTYRDTLFFPNDAFF	TGTGCCAGCAGCACTTACCGGGACACTCTTTTTTTCCCTAATGACGCTTTCTTT